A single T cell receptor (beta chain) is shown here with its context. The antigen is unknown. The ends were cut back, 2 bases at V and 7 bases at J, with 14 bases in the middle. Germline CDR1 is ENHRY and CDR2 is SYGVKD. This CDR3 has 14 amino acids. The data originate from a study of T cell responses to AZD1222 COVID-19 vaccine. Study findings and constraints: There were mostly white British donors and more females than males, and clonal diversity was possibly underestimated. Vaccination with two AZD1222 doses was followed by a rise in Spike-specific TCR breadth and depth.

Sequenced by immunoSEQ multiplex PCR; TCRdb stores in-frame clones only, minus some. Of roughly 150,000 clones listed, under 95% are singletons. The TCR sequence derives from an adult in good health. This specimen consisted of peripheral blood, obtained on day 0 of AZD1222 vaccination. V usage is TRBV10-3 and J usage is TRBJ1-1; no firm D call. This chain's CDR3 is CAISEDLSPNEAFF. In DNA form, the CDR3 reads TGTGCCATCAGTGAGGATTTGTCCCCAAATGAAGCTTTCTTT.